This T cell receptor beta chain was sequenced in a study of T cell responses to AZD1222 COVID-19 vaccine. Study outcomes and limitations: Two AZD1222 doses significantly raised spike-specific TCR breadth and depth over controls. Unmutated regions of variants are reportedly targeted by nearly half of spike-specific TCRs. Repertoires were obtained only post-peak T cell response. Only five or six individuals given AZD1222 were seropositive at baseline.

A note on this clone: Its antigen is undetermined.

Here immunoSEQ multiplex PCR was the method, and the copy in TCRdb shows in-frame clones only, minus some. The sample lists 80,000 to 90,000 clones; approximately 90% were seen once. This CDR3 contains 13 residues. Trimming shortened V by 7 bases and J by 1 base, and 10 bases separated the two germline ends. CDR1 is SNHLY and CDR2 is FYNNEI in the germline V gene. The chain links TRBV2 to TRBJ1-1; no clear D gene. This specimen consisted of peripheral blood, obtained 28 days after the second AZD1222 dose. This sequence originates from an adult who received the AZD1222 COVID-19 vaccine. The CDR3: CASKIRPNTEAFF. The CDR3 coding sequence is TGTGCCAGCAAAATTAGGCCGAACACTGAAGCTTTCTTT. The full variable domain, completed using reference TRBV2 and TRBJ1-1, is EPEVTQTPSHQVTQMGQEVILRCVPISNHLYFYWYRQILGQKVEFLVSFYNNEISEKSEIFDDQFSVERPDGSNFTLKIRSTKLEDSAMYFCASKIRPNTEAFFGQGTRLTVV.